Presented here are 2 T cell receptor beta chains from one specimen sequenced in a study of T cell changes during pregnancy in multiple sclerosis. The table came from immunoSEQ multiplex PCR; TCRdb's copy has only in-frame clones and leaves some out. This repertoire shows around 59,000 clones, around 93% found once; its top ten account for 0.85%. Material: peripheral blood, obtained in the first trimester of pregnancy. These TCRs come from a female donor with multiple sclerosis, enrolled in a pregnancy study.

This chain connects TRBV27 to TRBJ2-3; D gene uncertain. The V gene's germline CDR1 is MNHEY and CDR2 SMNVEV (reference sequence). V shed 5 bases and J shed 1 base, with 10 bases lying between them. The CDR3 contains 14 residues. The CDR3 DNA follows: TGTGCCAGCAGTAACATAATGCGCACAGATACGCAGTATTTT. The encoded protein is CASSNIMRTDTQYF.

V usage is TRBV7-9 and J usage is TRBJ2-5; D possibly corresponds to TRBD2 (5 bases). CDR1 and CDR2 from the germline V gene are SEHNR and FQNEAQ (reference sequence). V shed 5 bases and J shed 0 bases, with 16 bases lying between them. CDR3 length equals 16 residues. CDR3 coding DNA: TGTGCCAGCAGCAGCTACGCGGGCGCATACCAAGAGACCCAGTACTTC. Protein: CASSSYAGAYQETQYF.